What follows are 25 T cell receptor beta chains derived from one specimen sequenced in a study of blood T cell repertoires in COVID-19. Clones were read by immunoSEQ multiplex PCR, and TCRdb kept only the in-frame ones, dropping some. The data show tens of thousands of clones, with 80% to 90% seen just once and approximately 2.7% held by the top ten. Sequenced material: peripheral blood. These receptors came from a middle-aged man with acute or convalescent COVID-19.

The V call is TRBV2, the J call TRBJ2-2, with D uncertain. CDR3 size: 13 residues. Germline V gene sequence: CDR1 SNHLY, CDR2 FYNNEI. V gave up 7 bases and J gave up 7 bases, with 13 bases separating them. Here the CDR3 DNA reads TGTGCCAGCAACCGGGTCCTGGACGGGGAGCTGTTTTTT. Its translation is CASNRVLDGELFF.

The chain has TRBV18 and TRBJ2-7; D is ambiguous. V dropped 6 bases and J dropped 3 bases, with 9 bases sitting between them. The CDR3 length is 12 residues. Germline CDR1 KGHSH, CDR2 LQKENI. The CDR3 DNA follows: TGTGCCAGCTCCCCGACAAACTACGAGCAGTACTTC. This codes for CASSPTNYEQYF.

CDR3 loop: CASSRGSNYGYTF. The CDR3 region has the DNA TGTGCCAGCAGCCGCGGGAGCAACTATGGCTACACCTTC. The chain employs TRBV5-4 and TRBJ1-2; D is undetermined. The CDR3 has 13 residues. Germline CDR1 is SGHNT and CDR2 is YYREEE (reference sequence). With 4 bases removed from V and 2 bases from J, the gap between germline ends came to 9 bases.

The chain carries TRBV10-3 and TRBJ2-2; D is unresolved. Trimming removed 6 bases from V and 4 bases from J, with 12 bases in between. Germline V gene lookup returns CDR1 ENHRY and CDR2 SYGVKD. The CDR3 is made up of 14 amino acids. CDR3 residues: CAISNPGLTGELFF. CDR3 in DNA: TGTGCCATCAGCAATCCGGGTCTCACCGGGGAGCTGTTTTTT.

The CDR3 DNA is TGTGCCAGCAGTTTAGGAGGTGCCAAAAACATTCAGTACTTC. It codes for CASSLGGAKNIQYF. This chain connects TRBV27 to TRBJ2-4; TRBD2 might be the D (5 bases). This CDR3 contains 14 residues. Germline V lookup: CDR1 MNHEY, CDR2 SMNVEV (reference sequence). Trimming took 2 bases from V and 1 from J, leaving 6 bases between them.

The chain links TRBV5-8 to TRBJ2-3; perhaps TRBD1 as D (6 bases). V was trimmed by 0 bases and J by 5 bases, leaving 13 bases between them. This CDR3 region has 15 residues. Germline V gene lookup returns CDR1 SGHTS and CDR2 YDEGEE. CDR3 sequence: CASSLGRGLIDTQYF. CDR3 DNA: TGTGCCAGCAGCTTGGGAAGGGGGTTGATAGATACGCAGTATTTT. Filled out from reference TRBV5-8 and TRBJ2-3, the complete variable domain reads EAGVTQSPTHLIKTRGQQATLRCSPISGHTSVYWYQQALGLGLQFLLWYDEGEERNRGNFPPRFSGRQFPNYSSELNVNALELEDSALYLCASSLGRGLIDTQYFGPGTRLTVL.

The CDR3 reads CASSSRSTMDNEQFF. The CDR3 DNA reads TGTGCCAGCAGTAGTCGGAGTACTATGGACAATGAGCAGTTCTTC. The genes are TRBV7-8 and TRBJ2-1; no definite D call. CDR1 is SGHVS, CDR2 FQNEAQ, per germline. CDR3 size: 15 residues. V lost 6 bases to trimming and J lost 5 bases, with 17 bases between them. The whole variable domain, filled in from reference TRBV7-8 and TRBJ2-1, reads GAGVSQSPRYKVAKRGQDVALRCDPISGHVSLFWYQQALGQGPEFLTYFQNEAQLDKSGLPSDRFFAERPEGSVSTLKIQRTQQEDSAVYLCASSSRSTMDNEQFFGPGTRLTVL.

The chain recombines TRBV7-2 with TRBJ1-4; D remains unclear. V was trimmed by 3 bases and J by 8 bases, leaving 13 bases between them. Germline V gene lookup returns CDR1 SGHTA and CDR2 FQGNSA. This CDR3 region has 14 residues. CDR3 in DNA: TGTGCCAGCAGCTTTGGAGGGCCGAGAGAAAAACTGTTTTTT. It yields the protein CASSFGGPREKLFF.

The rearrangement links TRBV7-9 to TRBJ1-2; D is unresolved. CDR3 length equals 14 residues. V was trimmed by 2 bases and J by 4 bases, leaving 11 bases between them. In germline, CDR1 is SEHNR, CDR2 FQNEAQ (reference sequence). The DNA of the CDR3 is TGTGCCAGCAGCTTAATGGGCGTTCCCTATGGCTACACCTTC. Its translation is CASSLMGVPYGYTF.

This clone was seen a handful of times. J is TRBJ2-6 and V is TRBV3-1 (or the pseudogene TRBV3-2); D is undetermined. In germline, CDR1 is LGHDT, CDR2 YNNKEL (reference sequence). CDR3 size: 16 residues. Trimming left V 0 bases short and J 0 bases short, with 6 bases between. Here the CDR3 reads CASSQDWLSGANVLTF. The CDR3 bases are TGTGCCAGCAGCCAAGATTGGCTCTCTGGGGCCAACGTCCTGACTTTC.

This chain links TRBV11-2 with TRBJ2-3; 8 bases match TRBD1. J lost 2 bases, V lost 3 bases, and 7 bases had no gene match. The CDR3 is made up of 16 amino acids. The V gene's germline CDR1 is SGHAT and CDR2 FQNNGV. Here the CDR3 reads CASSLGQAAFTDTQYF. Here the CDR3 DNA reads TGTGCCAGCAGCTTGGGACAGGCGGCCTTCACAGATACGCAGTATTTT. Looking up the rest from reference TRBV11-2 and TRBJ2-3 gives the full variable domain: EAGVAQSPRYKIIEKRQSVAFWCNPISGHATLYWYQQILGQGPKLLIQFQNNGVVDDSQLPKDRFSAERLKGVDSTLKIQPAKLEDSAVYLCASSLGQAAFTDTQYFGPGTRLTVL.

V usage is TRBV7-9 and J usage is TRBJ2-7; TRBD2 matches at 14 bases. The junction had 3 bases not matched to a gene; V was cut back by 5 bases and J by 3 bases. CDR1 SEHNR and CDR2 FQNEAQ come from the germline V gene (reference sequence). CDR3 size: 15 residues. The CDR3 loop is CASSGTSGSFYEQYF. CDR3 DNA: TGTGCCAGCAGCGGGACTAGCGGGAGTTTCTACGAGCAGTACTTC.

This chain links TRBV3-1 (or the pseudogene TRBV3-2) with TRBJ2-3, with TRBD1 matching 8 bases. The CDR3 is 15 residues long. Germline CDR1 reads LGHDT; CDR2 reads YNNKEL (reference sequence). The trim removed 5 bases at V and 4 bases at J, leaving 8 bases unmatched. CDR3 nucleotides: TGTGCCAGCAGCGGCCGGGACAGGCATTCAGATACGCAGTATTTT. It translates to CASSGRDRHSDTQYF.

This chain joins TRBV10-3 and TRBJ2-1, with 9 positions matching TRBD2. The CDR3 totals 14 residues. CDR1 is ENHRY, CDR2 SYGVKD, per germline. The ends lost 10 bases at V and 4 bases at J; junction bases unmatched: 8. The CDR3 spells CANKLLAGYNEQFF. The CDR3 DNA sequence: TGTGCCAATAAGCTGCTAGCGGGGTACAATGAGCAGTTCTTC.

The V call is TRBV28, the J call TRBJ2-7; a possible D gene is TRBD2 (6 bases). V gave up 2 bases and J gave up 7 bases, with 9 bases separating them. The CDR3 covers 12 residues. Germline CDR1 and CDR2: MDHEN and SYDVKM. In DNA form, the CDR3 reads TGTGCCAGCAGTTTAGGGGGGAGTGAGCAGTACTTC. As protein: CASSLGGSEQYF.

The CDR3 spells CASKRVGLSYNEQFF. CDR3 nucleotide sequence: TGTGCCAGCAAGCGGGTAGGGTTGTCCTACAATGAGCAGTTCTTC. This chain links TRBV3-1 (or the pseudogene TRBV3-2) with TRBJ2-1, with D possibly TRBD2 on 6 matching bases. The CDR3 is made up of 15 amino acids. Germline loops: CDR1 LGHDT, CDR2 YNNKEL (reference sequence). Trimming pared 7 bases from V and 1 base from J, leaving 14 bases between.

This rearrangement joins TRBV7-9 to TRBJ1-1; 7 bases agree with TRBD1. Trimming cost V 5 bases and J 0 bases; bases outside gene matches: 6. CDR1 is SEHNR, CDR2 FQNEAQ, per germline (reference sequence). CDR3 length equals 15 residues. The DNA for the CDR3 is TGTGCCAGCAGCCCGAGACAGGGACTGAACACTGAAGCTTTCTTT. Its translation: CASSPRQGLNTEAFF.

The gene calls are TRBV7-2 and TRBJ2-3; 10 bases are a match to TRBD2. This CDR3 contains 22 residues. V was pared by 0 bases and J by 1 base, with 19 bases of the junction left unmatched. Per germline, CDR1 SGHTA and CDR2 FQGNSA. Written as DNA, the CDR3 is TGTGCCAGCAGCTTAGCGCAGATCCTAGCGGGAGCTCCCGGGGTGCGCACAGATACGCAGTATTTT. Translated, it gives CASSLAQILAGAPGVRTDTQYF.

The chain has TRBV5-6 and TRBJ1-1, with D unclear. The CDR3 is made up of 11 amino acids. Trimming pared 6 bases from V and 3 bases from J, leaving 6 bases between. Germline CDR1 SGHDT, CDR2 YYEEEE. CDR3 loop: CASKGDTEAFF. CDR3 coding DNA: TGTGCCAGCAAGGGAGACACTGAAGCTTTCTTT.

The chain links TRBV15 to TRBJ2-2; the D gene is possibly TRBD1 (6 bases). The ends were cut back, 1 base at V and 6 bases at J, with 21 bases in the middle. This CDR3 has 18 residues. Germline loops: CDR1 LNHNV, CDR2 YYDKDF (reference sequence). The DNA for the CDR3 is TGTGCCACCAGCAGAGGGAAACACCAGGGGAAGGGGCCCGGGGAGCTGTTTTTT. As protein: CATSRGKHQGKGPGELFF.

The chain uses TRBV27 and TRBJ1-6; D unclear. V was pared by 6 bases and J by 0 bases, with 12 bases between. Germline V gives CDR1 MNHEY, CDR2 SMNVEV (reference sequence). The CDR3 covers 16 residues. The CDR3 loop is CASSNPSSSYNSPLHF. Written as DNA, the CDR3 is TGTGCCAGCAGCAATCCCTCTAGCTCCTATAATTCACCCCTCCACTTT.

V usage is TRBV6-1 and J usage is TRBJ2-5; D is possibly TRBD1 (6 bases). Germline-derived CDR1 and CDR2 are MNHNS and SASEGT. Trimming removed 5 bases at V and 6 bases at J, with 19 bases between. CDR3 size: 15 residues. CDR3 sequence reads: CASSPRDTSWKTQYF. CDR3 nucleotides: TGTGCCAGCAGTCCCCGGGACACCAGCTGGAAGACCCAGTACTTC.

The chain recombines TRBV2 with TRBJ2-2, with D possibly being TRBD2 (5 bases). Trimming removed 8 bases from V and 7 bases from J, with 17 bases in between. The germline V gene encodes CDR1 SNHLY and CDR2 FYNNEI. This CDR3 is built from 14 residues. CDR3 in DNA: TGTGCCAGCGATGCGGGTATTGCAAGCGGGGAGCTGTTTTTT. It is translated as CASDAGIASGELFF. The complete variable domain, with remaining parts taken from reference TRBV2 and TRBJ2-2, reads EPEVTQTPSHQVTQMGQEVILRCVPISNHLYFYWYRQILGQKVEFLVSFYNNEISEKSEIFDDQFSVERPDGSNFTLKIRSTKLEDSAMYFCASDAGIASGELFFGEGSRLTVL.

The CDR3 DNA is TGTGCCAGCAGCTTGCTAGGCACAGATACGCAGTATTTT. It specifies CASSLLGTDTQYF. The chain has TRBV7-2 and TRBJ2-3, with unresolved D. V was trimmed by 3 bases and J by 1 base, leaving 5 bases between them. This CDR3 is 13 amino acids long. The germline CDR1 and CDR2 sequences are SGHTA and FQGNSA.

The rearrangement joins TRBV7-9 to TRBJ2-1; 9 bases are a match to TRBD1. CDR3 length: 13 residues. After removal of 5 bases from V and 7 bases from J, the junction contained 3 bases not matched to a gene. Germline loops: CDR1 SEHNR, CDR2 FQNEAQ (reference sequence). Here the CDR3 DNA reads TGTGCCAGCAGCCGGGACAGGGTAAATGAGCAGTTCTTC. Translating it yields CASSRDRVNEQFF.